The clone carrying this T cell receptor beta chain is a singleton in its sample. The antigen remains unidentified. A far larger clone is a single base away, which makes a read error likely. Regarding time point: newly diagnosed GD, antithyroid drugs for less than 3 months. Generation of the TCR library employed RNA extracted from PBMCs. Patients came through an endocrinology department, and that department was in Xi'an, China. This specimen comes from a study of regulatory T cells in long-lasting Graves disease. Broader study findings: Between persistent patients, 2,500 to 3,500 public clonotypes were shared, exceeding the roughly 1,000 shared between new patients. The study found lower TCR diversity in persistent Graves' patients than in newly diagnosed ones.

With iRepertoire HTBI primers and Arm-PCR of CDR3 regions, TCR beta libraries were built. TCRdb used MiXCR to reprocess the multiplex PCR reads, holding one entry per CDR3 protein. The sample carries roughly 400,000 distinct CDR3 sequences, 14% to 15% recorded once. The CDR3 is 13 amino acids. Germline V gene lookup returns CDR1 MDHEN and CDR2 SYDVKM. This sample also appeared in a second study, on T cells in Graves' hyperthyroidism and ophthalmopathy. That report notes: The study used the HTBI primer set for a first-round RT-PCR of the TCR CDR3.

The chain employs TRBV28 and TRBJ2-3; D might be TRBD2 (5 bases). With the DNA end fitting TRBJ2-1 better, the J assignment may be wrong. Specimen: peripheral blood mononuclear cells (PBMCs), collected at new diagnosis, from a patient treated with antithyroid drugs. The TCR originated in a woman between 40 and 55 years old with Graves disease. CDR3 nucleotides: TGTACCAGCAGTCCCCAATCAGGAGGTGAGCAGTTCTTC. Its translation: CTSSPQSGGEQFF.